This T cell receptor (beta chain) appears in the sequencing data of a study of cytomegalovirus exposure and HLA in healthy donors. The CDR3 consists of 15 residues. Germline CDR1 reads LNHDA; CDR2 reads SQIVND (reference sequence). V dropped 5 bases and J dropped 12; count of bases not matched to a gene: 8. This PCR relied on a set of 60 Vbeta primers and 13 Jbeta primers. Measured with immunoSEQ multiplex PCR; TCRdb has only the in-frame clones, and not every one. In the table there are fewer than 200,000 clones, roughly 70% of which are singletons. This clone was seen a few times. The sample was PBMCs. This chain connects TRBV19 to TRBJ2-1; 15 bases align to TRBD2. The receptor was isolated from a woman between 45 and 60 years old in good health and CMV-seropositive. The CDR3 sequence is CASSYRTSGGGRQFF. The CDR3 DNA follows: TGTGCCAGTAGTTACCGGACTAGCGGGGGGGGCCGGCAGTTCTTC.